This T cell receptor (beta chain) was obtained from a study of glioma-infiltrating T cells after dendritic cell vaccination. Whole-study context: Glioblastoma patients came from Phase I and II dendritic cell vaccination trials. Between the early 2000s and the early 2010s, patients got autologous tumor lysate-pulsed dendritic cell vaccines.

Measured with immunoSEQ multiplex PCR; TCRdb has only the in-frame clones, and not every one. The data contain some 100,000 clones, over 60% of them seen just once; the ten biggest clones take up roughly 5.6%. V gave up 7 bases and J gave up 2 bases, with 11 bases separating them. CDR3 length equals 13 residues. CDR1 and CDR2 (germline): SNHLY, FYNNEI. Sequencing used blood, obtained before dendritic cell vaccination. This chain links TRBV2 with TRBJ2-5; weak D call: TRBD2 (5 bases). The TCR sequence derives from a human donor with glioblastoma. The CDR3 region has the DNA TGTGCCAGCAACCGGGAAGAACAAGAGACCCAGTACTTC. This sequence encodes CASNREEQETQYF.